The clone carrying this T cell receptor beta chain was counted between two and nine times. The entry originates in a study of T cells in Graves' hyperthyroidism and ophthalmopathy. About the study: Peripheral blood was obtained at initial diagnosis, preceding any treatment.

Germline-derived CDR1 and CDR2 are KGHDR and SFDVKD. The CDR3 sequence is 16 residues long. V dropped 3 bases and J dropped 9; count of bases not matched to a gene: 9. RNA transcripts yielded amplified TCR beta CDR3 regions. RT-PCR in the first round (using the HTBI primer set) targeted the TCR CDR3. TCRdb redid the calling of the multiplex PCR reads with MiXCR, one entry per CDR3 protein. The table lists around 400,000 distinct CDR3 sequences, about a sixth of them singletons. Sequences were obtained from blood. The TCR originated in a woman younger than 35 with Graves' hyperthyroidism that later progressed to Graves' ophthalmopathy. V usage is TRBV24-1 and J usage is TRBJ2-1; 11 bases align to TRBD1. Here the CDR3 DNA reads TGTGCCACCAGTGATGGGGGACAGGGGGTCGTCACTGAGCAGTTCTTC. This translates into CATSDGGQGVVTEQFF.